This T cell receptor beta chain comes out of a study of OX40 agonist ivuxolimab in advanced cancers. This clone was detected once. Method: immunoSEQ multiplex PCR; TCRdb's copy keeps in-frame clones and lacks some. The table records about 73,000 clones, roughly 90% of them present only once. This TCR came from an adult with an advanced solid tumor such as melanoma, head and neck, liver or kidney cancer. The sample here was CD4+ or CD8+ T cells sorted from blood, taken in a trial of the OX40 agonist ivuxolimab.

CDR3 amino acids: CASSLVGGNQPQHF. CDR3 sequence (DNA): TGTGCCAGCAGCTTAGTGGGAGGGAATCAGCCCCAGCATTTT. The rearrangement joins TRBV7-6 to TRBJ1-5; D is undetermined. The germline gives CDR1 SGHVS, CDR2 FNYEAQ. V was clipped by 1 base and J by 4 bases, with 8 bases between them. The CDR3 runs to 14 residues.